This T cell receptor (beta chain) was documented in a study of CXCR3-negative and CXCR3-positive naive CD8 T cells. Points from the study as a whole: For naive cells, CXCR3-negative and CXCR3-positive subsets had similar TRBV-TRBJ usage; for memory cells, usage differed. Naive CXCR3-positive cells had TRB CDR3s more hydrophobic than those of CXCR3-negative naive cells. The study found comparably high diversity in both naive subsets and much lower diversity in memory CD8+ cells.

With regard to this clonotype: Its antigen is unknown.

The study made its TRB cDNA libraries by 5' RACE, adding UMI labels. With the 5' RACE reads reprocessed, TCRdb shows one record per CDR3 protein and no DNA. This table holds approximately 130,000 distinct CDR3 sequences. CD45RO-CCR7+CD27+CD95- defined naive CD8+ T cells. The sample was naive CXCR3+ CD8+ T cells from blood. Indicated subset: CD45RO-CCR7+CD27+CD95- naive CD8+ T cells expressing CXCR3 (TNR3+). This clonotype was sampled from a human donor in good health. Some clones in this sample may be carry-over from other donors' samples.

The CDR3 loop reads CSVADSAKAYGYTF. The J gene is TRBJ1-2, the V gene TRBV29-1; TCRdb designates TRBD1, a call that cannot be tested without DNA. This CDR3 has 14 residues. Germline CDR1 and CDR2: SQVTM and ANQGSEA.